The next 20 T cell receptor beta chains were all read from a single sample in a study of graft-versus-host responses after intestinal transplantation. Assay used: immunoSEQ multiplex PCR; TCRdb lists only in-frame clones, some missing. The profile covers approximately 70,000 clones, with 80% to 95% appearing a single time and 6.5% to 8% taken by the ten largest. The sequencing used bone marrow, collected less than 750 days after intestinal transplantation. The receptor source for this set is a human patient who received an intestinal transplant, so some T cells may come from the graft donor.

On this clone itself: The sample carries other DNA sequences with the same CDR3. The CDR3 region is CASSFGAGANVLTF. The DNA for the CDR3 is TGTGCCAGCAGCTTCGGTGCTGGGGCCAACGTCCTGACTTTC. This chain joins TRBV7-3 and TRBJ2-6; D unclear. The CDR3 covers 14 residues. Germline values: CDR1 SGHTA, CDR2 FQGTGA. Trimming left V 3 bases short and J 2 bases short, with 5 bases between.

The CDR3 nucleotides are TGTGCCAGCAGGGGACAGGGGGAGGGAACTGAAGCTTTCTTT. It encodes CASRGQGEGTEAFF. V usage is TRBV2 and J usage is TRBJ1-1, with 11 positions matching TRBD1. This CDR3 has 14 residues. Germline CDR1 and CDR2: SNHLY and FYNNEI. The trim removed 6 bases at V and 5 bases at J, leaving 5 bases unmatched.

The chain uses TRBV27 and TRBJ2-7, with 7 bases lining up with TRBD2. The V segment lost 3 bases and the J segment 3 bases; nucleotides outside the gene matches: 8. This CDR3 has 15 residues. Germline CDR1 MNHEY, CDR2 SMNVEV (reference sequence). The chain's CDR3 is CASSFLGGSLYEQYF. The CDR3 DNA reads as TGTGCCAGCAGTTTTTTGGGCGGGAGTCTCTACGAGCAGTACTTC.

The chain employs TRBV27 and TRBJ1-6, with a possible D match to TRBD1 (5 bases). The CDR3 contains 12 residues. V shed 4 bases and J shed 9 bases, with 7 bases lying between them. The germline CDR1 and CDR2 sequences are MNHEY and SMNVEV (reference sequence). CDR3 protein: CASSSQGSPLHF. The CDR3 bases are TGTGCCAGCAGTTCGCAGGGTTCACCCCTCCACTTT.

The genes are TRBV7-9 and TRBJ2-2, with TRBD2 identical over 7 bases. This CDR3 spans 13 amino acids. Germline CDR1 is SEHNR and CDR2 is FQNEAQ (reference sequence). V shed 6 bases, J shed 4 bases, and the junction held 2 bases outside the gene matches. As DNA, the CDR3 is TGTGCCAGCAGGAGGACTAGCACCGGGGAGCTGTTTTTT. Protein: CASRRTSTGELFF.

The V and J genes are TRBV6-6 and TRBJ2-3, with 7 bases aligning to TRBD2. V dropped 6 bases and J dropped 1; count of bases not matched to a gene: 7. The CDR3 runs to 15 residues. CDR1 and CDR2 from the germline V gene are MNHNY and SVGAGI (reference sequence). CDR3 in amino acids: CASSWGGRGTDTQYF. CDR3 in DNA: TGTGCCAGCAGCTGGGGAGGGAGGGGCACAGATACGCAGTATTTT.

The chain combines TRBV5-1 with TRBJ2-5, with 9 bases lining up with TRBD1. The germline CDR1 and CDR2 sequences are SGHRS and YFSETQ. The trim removed 0 bases at V and 5 bases at J, leaving 8 bases unmatched. The CDR3 is 16 residues long. The CDR3 loop is CASSLEGTGILETQYF. CDR3 nucleotide sequence: TGCGCCAGCAGCTTGGAGGGGACAGGGATCTTGGAGACCCAGTACTTC.

CDR3 loop: CASSYSGSTDTQYF. CDR3 sequence (DNA): TGTGCCAGCAGCTATAGCGGGAGCACAGATACGCAGTATTTT. The genes are TRBV11-3 and TRBJ2-3; 7 nucleotides line up with TRBD2. The V gene's germline CDR1 is SGHNT and CDR2 YENEEA. V was clipped by 4 bases and J by 0 bases; unmatched bases: 1. The CDR3 extends over 14 amino acids.

The chain employs TRBV5-4 and TRBJ2-3; TRBD2 aligns across 8 bases. The ends lost 4 bases at V and 4 bases at J; junction bases unmatched: 8. The CDR3 loop spans 15 amino acids. The germline V gene has CDR1 SGHNT and CDR2 YYREEE (reference sequence). DNA of the CDR3: TGTGCCAGCAGCCTACCCGGGACTAGTTCAGATACGCAGTATTTT. Translation gives CASSLPGTSSDTQYF.

This clone was observed a handful of times. This sequence joins TRBV28 and TRBJ2-7, with D possibly matching TRBD2 (6 bases). Between the trimmed V and J ends, which lost 7 bases and 3 bases, there was a span of 16 bases. This CDR3 is built from 14 residues. From germline, CDR1 is MDHEN and CDR2 SYDVKM. CDR3 residues: CASIPGTHRYEQYF. CDR3 coding DNA: TGTGCCAGCATTCCCGGGACTCACCGCTACGAGCAGTACTTC.

CDR3 in DNA: TGTGCCAGCAGCGTCCGGACAGTTGGCGAGCAGTACTTC. Translation gives CASSVRTVGEQYF. The V gene is TRBV9, the J gene TRBJ2-7; a possible D gene is TRBD1 (6 bases). The CDR3 totals 13 residues. Trimming left V 2 bases short and J 6 bases short, with 12 bases between. Germline V gene lookup returns CDR1 SGDLS and CDR2 YYNGEE.

The chain carries TRBV7-7 and TRBJ2-1; D may be TRBD2 (6 bases). The CDR3 sequence is 13 residues long. Germline assignment: CDR1 SSHAT and CDR2 FNYEAQ (reference sequence). The ends were cut back, 3 bases at V and 6 bases at J, with 9 bases in the middle. CDR3 amino acids: CASSFRESNEQFF. The DNA for the CDR3 is TGTGCCAGCAGCTTCCGGGAGTCCAATGAGCAGTTCTTC. Drawing the rest from reference TRBV7-7 and TRBJ2-1, the complete variable domain is GAGVSQSPRYKVTKRGQDVTLRCDPISSHATLYWYQQALGQGPEFLTYFNYEAQPDKSGLPSDRFSAERPEGSISTLTIQRTEQRDSAMYRCASSFRESNEQFFGPGTRLTVL.

The sample holds one count of this clone. The rearrangement links TRBV6-1 to TRBJ1-2; the D gene is possibly TRBD1 (6 bases). This CDR3 region has 11 residues. Germline CDR1 MNHNS, CDR2 SASEGT. Between the trimmed V and J ends, which lost 6 bases and 7 bases, there was a span of 9 bases. Here the CDR3 DNA reads TGTGCCAGCAGCCCAGGGGTTGGCTACACCTTC. This codes for CASSPGVGYTF.

The V gene is TRBV5-5, the J gene TRBJ2-7, with 7 bases that match TRBD1. Losses at the gene ends were 4 bases for V and 3 bases for J; bases not matched to a gene: 7. This CDR3 has 14 residues. Per the germline V gene, CDR1 is SGHKS and CDR2 is YYEKEE (reference sequence). The CDR3 DNA sequence: TGTGCCAGCAGCCCAGGGACAGACTACTACGAGCAGTACTTC. Protein: CASSPGTDYYEQYF.

The V and J genes are TRBV13 and TRBJ2-4; 9 nucleotides line up with TRBD2. Per germline, CDR1 PRHDT and CDR2 FYEKMQ (reference sequence). The J segment lost 9 bases and the V segment lost 7 bases, leaving 7 bases of the junction unmatched. The CDR3 is 13 amino acids. CDR3 nucleotide sequence: TGTGCCAGCACCGGCGGGGGGGCGGGCATTCAGTACTTC. This gives the protein CASTGGGAGIQYF.

J is TRBJ2-5 and V is TRBV9; 9 bases map to TRBD2. V shed 2 bases, J shed 5 bases, and the junction held 7 bases outside the gene matches. The germline CDR1 and CDR2 sequences are SGDLS and YYNGEE. The CDR3 is 15 residues long. Here the CDR3 reads CASSVAGGISETQYF. The DNA for the CDR3 is TGTGCCAGCAGCGTGGCGGGAGGGATATCGGAGACCCAGTACTTC.

This chain uses TRBV6-1 with TRBJ2-1, with 10 bases lining up with TRBD2. Germline loops: CDR1 MNHNS, CDR2 SASEGT. CDR3 size: 14 residues. V lost 6 bases and J lost 7; bases outside the gene matches: 6. The CDR3 bases are TGTGCCAGCAGGGTAGGAGCGGGAGGGAATGAGCAGTTCTTC. It translates to CASRVGAGGNEQFF.

The V call is TRBV7-9, the J call TRBJ1-2; possible D gene TRBD1, 5 bases. Trimming took 6 bases from V and 8 from J, leaving 19 bases between them. Germline CDR1 reads SEHNR; CDR2 reads FQNEAQ (reference sequence). The CDR3 runs 14 residues. This CDR3 is CASSPAGSTEGYTF. The CDR3 nucleotides are TGTGCCAGCAGTCCTGCAGGGAGTACGGAGGGCTACACCTTC.

CDR3 coding DNA: TGTGCCAGCACCCACCCAGGGGGGGACACTGAAGCTTTCTTT. Its translation: CASTHPGGDTEAFF. This chain connects TRBV9 to TRBJ1-1; TRBD1 matches at 7 bases. This CDR3 has 14 amino acids. The V gene's germline CDR1 is SGDLS and CDR2 YYNGEE. Trimming took 6 bases from V and 3 from J; bases not matched to a gene: 8.

This chain joins TRBV9 and TRBJ2-1; D is possibly TRBD2 (5 bases). Trimming stripped 3 bases from V and 3 bases from J, with 7 bases between. Germline V gives CDR1 SGDLS, CDR2 YYNGEE. This CDR3 has 13 residues. CDR3 residues: CASSARDYNEQFF. DNA of the CDR3: TGTGCCAGCAGCGCCCGGGACTACAATGAGCAGTTCTTC.